This T cell receptor beta chain was sequenced for a study of PD-1 blockade in classical Hodgkin lymphoma. Germline CDR1 and CDR2: SEHNR and FQNEAQ (reference sequence). The CDR3 totals 12 residues. Trimming took off 1 base at V and 11 bases at J, with 11 bases between the two ends. Details on this clone: Its matching antigen is unknown.

Clones were sequenced by immunoSEQ multiplex PCR, and TCRdb holds only the in-frame ones, with some missing. The data contain tens of thousands of clones, around 90% of them singletons. Study-level results: The study found complete responders had baseline diversity similar to newly diagnosed patients. Newly diagnosed patients were reported to exhibit reduced baseline TCR diversity relative to healthy donors.

Relapse after autologous stem cell transplantation occurred in every patient, and brentuximab vedotin exposure varied. The chain couples TRBV7-9 to TRBJ1-2, with D perhaps matching TRBD1 (5 bases). The sequence was collected from a human donor with classical Hodgkin lymphoma. The source was peripheral blood mononuclear cells (PBMCs), collected before the second cycle of nivolumab. CDR3 nucleotides: TGTGCCAGCAGCTTAGATGGGGGAGTTTACACCTTC. The encoded protein is CASSLDGGVYTF.